These 17 T cell receptor beta chains originate from one sample sequenced in a study of Ad26.COV2.S vaccination and SARS-CoV-2 variants. Sequenced by immunoSEQ multiplex PCR; TCRdb stores in-frame clones only, minus some. The sample yields some 400,000 clones, about 89% seen once. Treatment in this sample: roughly 19 received Ad26.COV2.S at low or high dose, single or two shots; several received placebo; per-sample allocation not given. Vaccine and placebo recipients were sampled on day 63 after the first injection. Here the sequenced sample was peripheral blood, taken in a trial of Ad26.COV2.S vaccine versus placebo. The source of these receptors is a person between 18 and 60 years old who received the Ad26.COV2.S COVID-19 vaccine or a placebo.

This rearrangement joins TRBV5-5 to TRBJ2-5; D might be TRBD1 (5 bases). CDR1 and CDR2 from the germline V gene are SGHKS and YYEKEE (reference sequence). V was pared by 4 bases and J by 2 bases, with 12 bases between. The CDR3 has 14 residues. In DNA form, the CDR3 reads TGTGCCAGCAGCCACACGGACAAACAAGAGACCCAGTACTTC. It encodes CASSHTDKQETQYF.

This clone came up a few times. The chain joins TRBV9 to TRBJ2-7, with D perhaps matching TRBD1 (5 bases). The CDR3 totals 14 residues. Looked up from germline, CDR1 is SGDLS and CDR2 is YYNGEE. Trimming removed 0 bases from V and 1 base from J, with 8 bases in between. The DNA of the CDR3 is TGTGCCAGCAGCGTAGTGGACAATTCCTACGAGCAGTACTTC. It specifies CASSVVDNSYEQYF.

The rearrangement uses TRBV9 and TRBJ2-7, with TRBD1 matching 10 bases. This CDR3 region has 14 residues. Unmatched junction bases numbered 4, after V lost 2 bases and J lost 5 bases. Germline V gives CDR1 SGDLS, CDR2 YYNGEE. CDR3 amino acids: CASSVRDRGHEQYF. CDR3 nucleotides: TGTGCCAGCAGCGTCCGGGACAGGGGCCACGAGCAGTACTTC.

The chain is built from TRBV2 and TRBJ2-7, with TRBD2 as a possible D gene (5 bases). Germline values: CDR1 SNHLY, CDR2 FYNNEI. The CDR3 is 12 residues long. V was clipped by 4 bases and J by 2 bases, with 6 bases between them. The CDR3 reads CASSGLTYEQYF. CDR3 nucleotide sequence: TGTGCCAGCAGTGGACTAACCTACGAGCAGTACTTC.

Turning to this clone: This specimen includes other DNA sequences encoding the same CDR3. The chain is built from TRBV5-1 and TRBJ2-1; TRBD2 agrees at 14 bases. The CDR3 sequence is 15 residues long. Germline loops: CDR1 SGHRS, CDR2 YFSETQ. With 5 bases clipped from V and 5 bases from J, the junction kept 3 bases outside the gene matches. CDR3 nucleotides: TGCGCCAGCAGTTCGGGACTAGCGGGAGACAATGAGCAGTTCTTC. This sequence encodes CASSSGLAGDNEQFF.

The J gene is TRBJ2-1, the V gene TRBV12-5; TRBD2 agrees at 10 bases. V gave up 1 base and J gave up 4 bases; unmatched junction bases: 13. The CDR3 covers 19 residues. The V gene's germline CDR1 is LGHNT and CDR2 FRNRAP. The CDR3 is CASGLGLGLAGVGYNEQFF. The CDR3 DNA sequence: TGTGCTAGTGGTTTGGGGCTTGGTCTAGCGGGAGTGGGTTACAATGAGCAGTTCTTC.

V usage is TRBV27 and J usage is TRBJ2-7, with TRBD2 as a possible D gene (6 bases). Trimming removed 6 bases from V and 6 bases from J, with 15 bases in between. The CDR3 extends over 13 amino acids. Per the germline V gene, CDR1 is MNHEY and CDR2 is SMNVEV (reference sequence). For the CDR3, the DNA is TGTGCCAGCAGAACGGGGGATTCCGGCGAGCAGTACTTC. Protein sequence: CASRTGDSGEQYF.

The J gene is TRBJ1-6, the V gene TRBV4-1, with D unresolved. Germline V gene sequence: CDR1 MGHRA, CDR2 YSYEKL. There are 16 residues in the CDR3. The V end was cut by 4 bases, the J end by 2 bases, with 12 bases between. CDR3 bases: TGCGCCAGCAGCCGAGACCCGGTCCCCTATAATTCACCCCTCCACTTT. Amino acid sequence: CASSRDPVPYNSPLHF.

The rearrangement joins TRBV11-3 to TRBJ2-1, with 9 nucleotides matching TRBD1. This CDR3 contains 15 residues. Germline assignment: CDR1 SGHNT and CDR2 YENEEA. V dropped 5 bases and J dropped 5; count of bases not matched to a gene: 7. In DNA form, the CDR3 reads TGTGCCAGCAGCATCCGGGACAGGGCGGACAATGAGCAGTTCTTC. It codes for CASSIRDRADNEQFF.

This chain joins TRBV18 and TRBJ2-7; D is possibly TRBD1 or TRBD2 (7 bases each). The CDR3 has 15 amino acids. Trimming shortened V by 3 bases and J by 4 bases, and 16 bases separated the two germline ends. The V gene's germline CDR1 is KGHSH and CDR2 LQKENI. The CDR3 bases are TGTGCCAGCTCACCCCCAGGGGGAGGGGATTACGAGCAGTACTTC. Translation: CASSPPGGGDYEQYF.

The V call is TRBV24-1, the J call TRBJ2-1; possible D gene TRBD2, 6 bases. The CDR3 spans 15 residues. V was pared by 7 bases and J by 5 bases, with 17 bases between. Germline-derived CDR1 and CDR2 are KGHDR and SFDVKD. The CDR3 bases are TGTGCCACCAGGTCCCGGGACGGGGGAAACAATGAGCAGTTCTTC. Translated: CATRSRDGGNNEQFF.

The genes are TRBV20-1 and TRBJ1-4, with D unresolved. Germline V gene data show CDR1 as DFQATT and CDR2 as SNEGSKA (reference sequence). V was pared by 3 bases and J by 8 bases, with 10 bases between. The CDR3 is made up of 12 amino acids. In DNA, the CDR3 is TGCAGTGCTAGTCGGGCGCAGGAAAAACTGTTTTTT. Translated: CSASRAQEKLFF.

This clone came up once. This rearrangement joins TRBV18 to TRBJ2-7; D not certain. V lost 0 bases to trimming and J lost 7 bases, with 13 bases between them. The CDR3 has 14 residues. Germline assignment: CDR1 KGHSH and CDR2 LQKENI. The CDR3 sequence: CASSPPARQWEQYF. In nucleotides, the CDR3 is TGTGCCAGCTCACCACCGGCCAGGCAATGGGAGCAGTACTTC.

The V gene is TRBV6-1, the J gene TRBJ2-1, with D possibly called TRBD1 or TRBD2 (5 bases each). This CDR3 spans 20 amino acids. V was clipped by 1 base and J by 0 bases, with 22 bases between them. Germline V gene data show CDR1 as MNHNS and CDR2 as SASEGT. Here the CDR3 DNA reads TGTGCCAGCAGTGAAGGGGGGTGGAGGTCGGCGGAGAGCTCCTACAATGAGCAGTTCTTC. It encodes CASSEGGWRSAESSYNEQFF.

The rearrangement links TRBV18 to TRBJ2-7; a possible D gene is TRBD1 (5 bases). The CDR3 totals 14 residues. Germline-derived CDR1 and CDR2 are KGHSH and LQKENI. Deletions cut 2 bases from V and 3 bases from J, with 11 bases between. In DNA, the CDR3 is TGTGCCAGCTCACCAGAAGGGGCACACTACGAGCAGTACTTC. It specifies CASSPEGAHYEQYF.

The V gene is TRBV3-1 (or the pseudogene TRBV3-2), the J gene TRBJ2-7; 12 bases align to TRBD2. Trimming cost V 4 bases and J 3 bases; bases outside gene matches: 1. CDR3 length equals 14 residues. Germline V lookup: CDR1 LGHDT, CDR2 YNNKEL (reference sequence). CDR3: CASSPGLAGYEQYF. CDR3 sequence (DNA): TGTGCCAGCAGCCCGGGACTAGCGGGCTACGAGCAGTACTTC.

The chain is built from TRBV12-3 or TRBV12-4 and TRBJ1-5, with unresolved D. Trimming stripped 3 bases from V and 7 bases from J, with 7 bases between. This CDR3 spans 12 amino acids. In nucleotides, the CDR3 is TGTGCCAGCAGTTTGCTCGGGCAGCCCCAGCATTTT. Its protein is CASSLLGQPQHF.